Shown below are 26 T cell receptor beta chains from a single sample sequenced in a study of metastatic and nonmetastatic thyroid tumors. MiXCR was used by TCRdb to re-call the PCR reads. This sample carries around 53,000 clones, roughly a sixth of them seen once, and the ten largest clones take 2.5% to 3.5%. Thyroid surgery had not been preceded by any treatment in any patient. Sequencing was carried out using blood. The receptors shown here come from a female donor with papillary thyroid cancer or a benign thyroid nodule (not recorded which). Some clones in this sample may be carry-over from other donors' samples.

Only a few counts were recorded for this clone. The V and J genes are TRBV6-2 or TRBV6-3 and TRBJ2-6; D call uncertain. The ends were cut back, 7 bases at V and 0 bases at J, with 10 bases in the middle. The CDR3 runs 15 residues. Looked up from germline, CDR1 is MNHEY and CDR2 is SVGEGT. CDR3 amino acids: CASTTWHSGANVLTF. The CDR3 region has the DNA TGTGCCAGCACCACGTGGCACTCTGGGGCCAACGTCCTGACTTTC.

The chain couples TRBV2 to TRBJ1-5, with D perhaps TRBD1 (6 bases). The V gene lost 1 base and the J gene lost 6 bases, with 16 bases spanning the gap. This CDR3 is 16 amino acids long. Per the germline V gene, CDR1 is SNHLY and CDR2 is FYNNEI. The CDR3 DNA sequence: TGTGCCAGCAGTGAAGGGAGTAAGGGGGTCGGTCAGCCCCAGCATTTT. This codes for CASSEGSKGVGQPQHF.

This clone was seen more than once but under ten times. The chain joins TRBV27 to TRBJ1-2; D unclear. Per the germline V gene, CDR1 is MNHEY and CDR2 is SMNVEV (reference sequence). Deletions cut 2 bases from V and 4 bases from J, with 14 bases between. The CDR3 is 15 residues long. CDR3 bases: TGTGCCAGCAGTTTAACGGTCCCTTCGGCCTATGGCTACACCTTC. This sequence encodes CASSLTVPSAYGYTF.

In this sample, this clone turned up many times. The rearrangement joins TRBV11-1 to TRBJ1-5; weak D call: TRBD1 (5 bases). With 0 bases removed from V and 2 bases from J, the gap between germline ends came to 17 bases. The CDR3 covers 18 residues. CDR1 SGHAT and CDR2 FQDESV come from the germline V gene (reference sequence). The chain's CDR3 is CASSLANSDIRGNQPQHF. CDR3 DNA sequence: TGTGCCAGCAGCTTAGCGAATTCGGACATTAGGGGCAATCAGCCCCAGCATTTT.

Many counts were recorded for this clone. V usage is TRBV6-1 and J usage is TRBJ2-7, with D possibly TRBD1 on 5 matching bases. V lost 1 base and J 1 base, leaving 14 bases between the germline ends. This CDR3 comprises 16 residues. The V gene's germline CDR1 is MNHNS and CDR2 SASEGT. The CDR3 reads CASSEGIGRTSYEQYF. CDR3 bases: TGTGCCAGCAGTGAAGGTATCGGGCGGACATCCTACGAGCAGTACTTC.

This clone was seen at least ten times. The chain joins TRBV9 to TRBJ1-6, with D unresolved. V was clipped by 0 bases and J by 6 bases, with 10 bases between them. CDR1 is SGDLS and CDR2 is YYNGEE in the germline V gene. CDR3 size: 15 residues. The CDR3 region has the DNA TGTGCCAGCAGCGTAGGACCCGGCGGTAATTCACCCCTCCACTTT. Its protein is CASSVGPGGNSPLHF.

The chain employs TRBV20-1 and TRBJ2-7; D remains unclear. The length of the CDR3 is 14 residues. Germline CDR1 reads DFQATT; CDR2 reads SNEGSKA (reference sequence). Trimming shortened V by 6 bases and J by 4 bases, and 19 bases separated the two germline ends. DNA for the CDR3: TGCAGTGCCCGTAGGTCCAGCGTGGGGTACGAGCAGTACTTC. It specifies CSARRSSVGYEQYF.

This clone has ten or more counts. The chain is built from TRBV2 and TRBJ2-1; D ambiguous. The CDR3 length is 16 residues. V lost 7 bases and J 0 bases, leaving 16 bases between the germline ends. Germline V gene lookup returns CDR1 SNHLY and CDR2 FYNNEI. The CDR3 nucleotides read TGTGCCAGCAATCCCTTGTGGGCAGTCTCCTACAATGAGCAGTTCTTC. Protein: CASNPLWAVSYNEQFF.

In the case of this clone: A junction boundary mismatches the germline segment, possibly from a read error. This chain links TRBV11-2 with TRBJ2-1; no reliable D call. This CDR3 has 14 residues. The germline gives CDR1 SGHAT, CDR2 FQNNGV. The CDR3 loop is CASILGSSYNEQFF. CDR3 nucleotide sequence: TGTGCCAGCATCTTAGGAAGCTCCTACAATGAGCAGTTCTTC.

Comments on this clone: The conserved final phenylalanine or tryptophan is absent from the CDR3, which likely points to a read error. The limits of the CDR3 on the DNA are not certain, so only TCRdb's listed CDR3 is given. The chain is built from TRBV6-1 and TRBJ2-2. CDR1 is MNHNS and CDR2 is SASEGT in the germline V gene. Termini included, the CDR3 measures 15 amino acids. The CDR3 sequence is CASRLRNQGTGELFS.

This clone was observed many times. The V call is TRBV19, the J call TRBJ2-1; D perhaps matches TRBD2 (5 bases). The CDR3 is 13 amino acids. V gave up 7 bases and J gave up 5 bases, with 12 bases separating them. From germline, CDR1 is LNHDA and CDR2 SQIVND (reference sequence). CDR3 sequence reads: CASTMAGHNEQFF. The CDR3 bases are TGTGCCAGTACCATGGCGGGCCACAATGAGCAGTTCTTC. The full variable domain, in which reference TRBV19 and TRBJ2-1 provide the parts outside the CDR3, is DGGITQSPKYLFRKEGQNVTLSCEQNLNHDAMYWYRQDPGQGLRLIYYSQIVNDFQKGDIAEGYSVSREKKESFPLTVTSAQKNPTAFYLCASTMAGHNEQFFGPGTRLTVL.

This clone was seen repeatedly, ten times or more. This chain links TRBV28 with TRBJ2-2, with 11 bases aligning to TRBD1. Trimming cost V 8 bases and J 0 bases; bases outside gene matches: 5. From germline, CDR1 is MDHEN and CDR2 SYDVKM. CDR3 length equals 16 residues. The CDR3 spells CASGRTGGANTGELFF. The CDR3 DNA sequence: TGTGCCAGCGGAAGGACAGGGGGCGCGAACACCGGGGAGCTGTTTTTT.

This clone has at least ten counts. This chain joins TRBV12-3 or TRBV12-4 and TRBJ2-7; D unresolved. CDR3 length: 14 residues. V lost 1 base, J lost 0 bases, and 7 bases lay in between. The CDR3 spells CASSLVFGSYEQYF. DNA of the CDR3: TGTGCCAGCAGTTTAGTGTTTGGCTCCTACGAGCAGTACTTC.

There are many counts of this clone. This chain links TRBV5-4 with TRBJ2-7; D may be TRBD1 or TRBD2 (7 bases each). Germline-derived CDR1 and CDR2 are SGHNT and YYREEE (reference sequence). There are 14 residues in the CDR3. V shed 0 bases and J shed 6 bases, with 13 bases lying between them. CDR3 loop: CASSLGQGGVEQYF. CDR3 sequence (DNA): TGTGCCAGCAGCTTGGGGCAGGGGGGGGTCGAGCAGTACTTC.

In its sample, this clone was seen many times. V is TRBV20-1 and J is TRBJ2-1; 11 positions match TRBD2. This CDR3 has 14 amino acids. The germline CDR1 and CDR2 sequences are DFQATT and SNEGSKA (reference sequence). The V segment lost 3 bases and the J segment 7 bases; nucleotides outside the gene matches: 5. CDR3 sequence: CSASLAGGLNEQFF. CDR3 bases: TGCAGTGCTAGTCTAGCGGGAGGTCTTAATGAGCAGTTCTTC.

In its sample, this clone was seen a few times. This chain links TRBV27 with TRBJ2-7; a weak D match, TRBD1 (6 bases). This CDR3 has 14 residues. Looked up from germline, CDR1 is MNHEY and CDR2 is SMNVEV (reference sequence). Trimming took 4 bases from V and 5 from J, leaving 15 bases between them. The CDR3 sequence is CASSSVDRTHEQYF. The CDR3 DNA reads as TGTGCCAGCAGTTCGGTAGACAGGACCCACGAGCAGTACTTC.

About this clone: A read error may produce the germline difference seen at one junction end. The J gene is TRBJ1-6, the V gene TRBV30; 7 bases match TRBD1. This CDR3 contains 14 residues. Germline loops: CDR1 GTSNPN, CDR2 SVGIG (reference sequence). The DNA for the CDR3 is TGTTCCTGGAACAGGGGAATCAATGATTCACCCCTCCACTTT. Its translation is CSWNRGINDSPLHF. Using reference TRBV30 and TRBJ1-6 for the parts outside the CDR3, the full variable domain is SQTIHQWPATLVQPVGSPLSLECTVEGTSNPNLYWYRQAAGRGLQLLFYSVGIGQISSEVPQNLSASRPQDRQFILSSKKLLLSDSGFYLCSWNRGINDSPLHFGNGTRLTVT.

Ten or more counts support this clone. This chain links TRBV11-1 with TRBJ1-2, with D possibly TRBD1 on 5 matching bases. Trimming removed 1 base from V and 7 bases from J, with 22 bases in between. This CDR3 is built from 17 residues. CDR1 SGHAT and CDR2 FQDESV come from the germline V gene (reference sequence). The DNA for the CDR3 is TGTGCCAGCAGCTTAGAATTTGGCAGGGTTACTGTCTCTGGCTACACCTTC. It yields the protein CASSLEFGRVTVSGYTF.

This clone was picked up many times. This sequence joins TRBV4-1 and TRBJ1-5, with D possibly being TRBD1 (6 bases). Germline values: CDR1 MGHRA, CDR2 YSYEKL. With 3 bases removed from V and 2 bases from J, the gap between germline ends came to 14 bases. The CDR3 is made up of 16 amino acids. The CDR3 sequence is CASSHVSGAGNQPQHF. The CDR3 DNA is TGCGCCAGCAGCCACGTCTCGGGGGCCGGCAATCAGCCCCAGCATTTT.

This clone was seen ten or more times. This may be a read error, as it is one base from a much larger clone. The conserved final phenylalanine or tryptophan is absent from the CDR3, which likely points to a read error. The rearrangement uses TRBV6-1 and TRBJ1-6; no reliable D call. CDR1 and CDR2 (germline): MNHNS, SASEGT. The ends were cut back, 6 bases at V and 7 bases at J, with 13 bases in the middle. The CDR3 is 14 residues long. Here the CDR3 DNA reads TGTGCCAGCAGAACTCCGGGTGGGAATTCACCCCTCCACCTT. It translates to CASRTPGGNSPLHL.

This clone was counted many times. The chain links TRBV19 to TRBJ2-2; a possible D gene is TRBD2 (5 bases). The germline V gene encodes CDR1 LNHDA and CDR2 SQIVND (reference sequence). V lost 7 bases, J lost 5 bases, and 14 bases lay in between. CDR3 length equals 14 residues. The CDR3 sequence is CASKASGGTGELFF. The DNA of the CDR3 is TGTGCCAGTAAGGCCAGCGGAGGAACCGGGGAGCTGTTTTTT.

This clone was observed a handful of times. Here the CDR3 omits its conserved ending phenylalanine or tryptophan, so a read error is the likely source. The chain has TRBV28 and TRBJ2-7; 9 bases map to TRBD2. Unmatched junction bases numbered 12, after V lost 3 bases and J lost 6 bases. The CDR3 has 16 residues. Germline V gene lookup returns CDR1 MDHEN and CDR2 SYDVKM. For the CDR3, the DNA is TGTGCCAGCAGTTTCGGTCCGCAGCGGGAGGAACCCGAGCAGTACCTC. It specifies CASSFGPQREEPEQYL.

In this sample, this clone turned up many times. The V gene is TRBV6-1, the J gene TRBJ1-4; TRBD1 matches 10 bases. CDR1 and CDR2 (germline): MNHNS, SASEGT. Trimming at V came to 6 bases and at J to 8 bases, leaving 9 bases not matched to a gene. The CDR3 covers 15 residues. The CDR3 here is CASRKTGTGEEKLFF. Written as DNA, the CDR3 is TGTGCCAGCAGAAAGACCGGGACAGGGGAGGAAAAACTGTTTTTT.

This clone was observed at least ten times. The V and J genes are TRBV12-3 or TRBV12-4 and TRBJ1-1; 8 nucleotides match TRBD1. CDR3 length: 13 residues. The junction had 6 bases not matched to a gene; V was cut back by 5 bases and J by 7 bases. The CDR3 bases are TGTGCCAGCAGTCAAGACAGGGGTTTTGAAGCTTTCTTT. Protein: CASSQDRGFEAFF.

This clone was detected ten times or more. V and J are TRBV12-3 or TRBV12-4 and TRBJ2-1; perhaps TRBD2 as D (5 bases). The CDR3 length is 14 residues. V was clipped by 5 bases and J by 1 base, with 9 bases between them. CDR3 bases: TGTGCCAGCAGTACCGACTATTCCTACAATGAGCAGTTCTTC. Translating it yields CASSTDYSYNEQFF.

As regards this clone: One end of the junction fails to match germline, which may point to a read error. This chain joins TRBV11-2 and TRBJ2-7; unclear D gene. CDR3 length: 9 amino acids. Germline CDR1 reads SGHAT; CDR2 reads FQNNGV. CDR3 in DNA: TGTGTCACCGGAAGCTCAAGGTTATTC. Protein product: CVTGSSRLF.